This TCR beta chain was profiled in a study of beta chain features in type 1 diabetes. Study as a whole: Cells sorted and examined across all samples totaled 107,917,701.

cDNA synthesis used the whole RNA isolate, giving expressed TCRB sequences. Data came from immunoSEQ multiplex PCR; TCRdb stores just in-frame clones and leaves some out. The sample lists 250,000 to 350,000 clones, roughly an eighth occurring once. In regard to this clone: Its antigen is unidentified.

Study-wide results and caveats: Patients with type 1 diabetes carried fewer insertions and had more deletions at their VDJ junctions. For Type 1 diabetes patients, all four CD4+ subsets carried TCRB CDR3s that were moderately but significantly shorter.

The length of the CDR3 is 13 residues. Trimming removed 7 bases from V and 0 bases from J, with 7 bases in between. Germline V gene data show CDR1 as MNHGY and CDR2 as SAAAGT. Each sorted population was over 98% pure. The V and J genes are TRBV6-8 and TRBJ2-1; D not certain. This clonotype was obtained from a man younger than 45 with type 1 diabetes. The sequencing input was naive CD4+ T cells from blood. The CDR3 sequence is CASTRSSYNEQFF. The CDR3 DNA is TGTGCCAGCACACGCAGCTCCTACAATGAGCAGTTCTTC.